The entry that follows covers one TCR beta chain sequence. Its antigen is not identified. The sample is drawn from a study of Graves' ophthalmopathy and Graves' hyperthyroidism. Study context: Ahead of any treatment, peripheral blood was obtained at the initial diagnosis. Whole-study findings and limits: A 13-signature model separated ophthalmopathy from stable hyperthyroidism, 85% to 90% sensitivity, roughly 80% specificity.

TCR beta CDR3 amplification used RNA transcripts. First-round RT-PCR employed HTBI primers, with a second-round multiplex PCR after it. TCRdb recomputed calls from the multiplex PCR reads with MiXCR, one row per CDR3 protein. The data show 600,000 to 650,000 distinct CDR3 sequences, 22% seen once. In this cohort's terms, stable hyperthyroidism meant no ophthalmopathy by 18 months of follow-up. Germline CDR1 and CDR2: MDHEN and SYDVKM. V was shortened by 6 bases and J by 0 bases, with 9 bases between the two germline ends. This CDR3 is 13 amino acids long. The sample was peripheral blood. The gene calls are TRBV28 and TRBJ2-7; D is undetermined. This clonotype originated in a woman younger than 30 with stable Graves' hyperthyroidism. Some clones in this sample may be carry-over from other donors' samples. The chain's CDR3 is CASRWQSSYEQYF. CDR3 DNA sequence: TGTGCCAGCAGGTGGCAGAGCTCCTACGAGCAGTACTTC.